This TCR beta chain was recovered during a study of blood T cell repertoires in COVID-19. Germline values: CDR1 MNHEY, CDR2 SVGAGI. The CDR3 loop spans 15 amino acids. J gave up 2 bases and V 6 bases, and 7 bases lay outside the gene matches. Assay used: immunoSEQ multiplex PCR; TCRdb lists only in-frame clones, some missing. The profile shows 150,000 to 200,000 clones, 86% of them singletons. This chain uses TRBV6-5 with TRBJ1-5, with 7 bases identical to TRBD1. The sequence derives from a man aged 18 to 35 with acute or convalescent COVID-19. Sequenced input: peripheral blood. For the CDR3, the DNA is TGTGCCAGCAGCGAGGTAGGGGGCGGCAATCAGCCCCAGCATTTT. Translation gives CASSEVGGGNQPQHF.